This T cell receptor (beta chain) emerged from a study of blood T cell repertoires in COVID-19. Study background: Sites in the United States, Italy and Spain provided acute and convalescent COVID-19 samples. The analysed material was cDNA or gDNA that came from T cells, B-cell-depleted T cells, or PBMCs.

This CDR3 comprises 13 residues. Germline V gene lookup returns CDR1 SQVTM and CDR2 ANQGSEA. The ends were cut back, 3 bases at V and 7 bases at J, with 15 bases in the middle. In the original processing: From reference gene primer amplification, estimates of nucleated cell counts were derived. The data were produced by immunoSEQ multiplex PCR, yet TCRdb's version contains in-frame clones alone and is incomplete. V, J and clone size reflect that table, while D and trimming were determined from the DNA. The sample has under 300,000 clones, around four fifths seen once; the top ten hold around 6.5%. A few counts support this clone.

The TCR originated in a woman aged 60 to 75 with active or convalescent COVID-19. The chain uses TRBV29-1 and TRBJ1-2, with D perhaps TRBD1 (6 bases). Sequenced: peripheral blood. The CDR3 nucleotides are TGCAGCGTTGATCAAGGGGGATTGAGTGGCTACACCTTC. It is translated as CSVDQGGLSGYTF.